This TCR beta chain was captured in a study of response to subunit inactivated influenza vaccine. TCRdb independently ran MiXCR on the RT-PCR reads; one entry per CDR3 protein. The data hold 450,000 to 600,000 distinct CDR3 sequences, with more than 15% observed a single time. Turning to this clonotype: Its specificity is unknown.

The CDR3 covers 12 residues. Germline-derived CDR1 and CDR2 are DFQATT and SNEGSKA (reference sequence). J gave up 5 bases and V 4 bases, and 3 bases lay outside the gene matches. Study findings and constraints: The authors suggested that few new T cells are recruited per seasonal influenza vaccination.

The sequence was collected from a man between 50 and 70 years old who received an inactivated influenza vaccine. The starting material was CD4+ T cells sorted from PBMCs, obtained roughly 24 months after vaccination. The chain uses TRBV20-1 and TRBJ2-5; 8 nucleotides agree with TRBD1. CDR3 protein: CSAIGQGETQYF. Here the CDR3 DNA reads TGCAGTGCTATTGGACAGGGCGAGACCCAGTACTTC.